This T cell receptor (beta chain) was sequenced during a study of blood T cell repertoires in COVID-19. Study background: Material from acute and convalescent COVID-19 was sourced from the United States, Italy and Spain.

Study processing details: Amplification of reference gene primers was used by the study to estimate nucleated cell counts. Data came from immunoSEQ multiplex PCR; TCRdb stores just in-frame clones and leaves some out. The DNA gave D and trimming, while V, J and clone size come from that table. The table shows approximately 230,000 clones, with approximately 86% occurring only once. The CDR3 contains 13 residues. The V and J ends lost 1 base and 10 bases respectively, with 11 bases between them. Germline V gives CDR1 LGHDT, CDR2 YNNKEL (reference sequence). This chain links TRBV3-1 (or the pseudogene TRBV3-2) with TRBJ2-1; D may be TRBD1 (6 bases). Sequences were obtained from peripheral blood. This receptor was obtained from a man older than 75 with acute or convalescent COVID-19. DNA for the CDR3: TGTGCCAGCAGCCAAGGCCAGGGGAACGAGCAGTTCTTC. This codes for CASSQGQGNEQFF.